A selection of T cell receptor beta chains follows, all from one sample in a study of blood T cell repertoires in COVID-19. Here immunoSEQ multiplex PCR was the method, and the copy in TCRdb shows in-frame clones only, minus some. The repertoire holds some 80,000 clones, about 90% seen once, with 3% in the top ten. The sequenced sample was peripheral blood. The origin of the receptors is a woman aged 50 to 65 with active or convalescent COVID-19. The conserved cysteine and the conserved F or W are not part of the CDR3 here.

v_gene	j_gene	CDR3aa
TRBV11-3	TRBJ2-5	ASSLDAGAGETQY
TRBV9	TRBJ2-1	ASSVAGTSYNEQF
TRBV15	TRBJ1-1	ATGRGREESTEAF
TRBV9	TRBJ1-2	ASSVDPGTGGSYGYT
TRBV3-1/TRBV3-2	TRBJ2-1	ASSQDRGPFSYNEQF
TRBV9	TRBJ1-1	ASSVDPIQGNTEAF
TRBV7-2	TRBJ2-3	ASSPGTSGGDTQY
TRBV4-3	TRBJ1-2	ASERVYGYT
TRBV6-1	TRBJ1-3	ATSDSRPSGNTIY
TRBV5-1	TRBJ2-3	ASRVTGETFGRTDTQY
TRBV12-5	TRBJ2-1	ASGLTAGFYNEQF
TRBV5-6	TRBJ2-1	ASSMTERGYSYNEQF
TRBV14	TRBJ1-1	ASSRQGALNTEAF
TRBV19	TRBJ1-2	ASSPDRDRHYGYT
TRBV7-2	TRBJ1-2	ASSPDKYGYT
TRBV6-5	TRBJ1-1	ASNRGDTEAF
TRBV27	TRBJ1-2	ASSLSQGNYGYT
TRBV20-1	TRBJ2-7	SARAGHEQY
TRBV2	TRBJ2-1	ASTAVYNEQF
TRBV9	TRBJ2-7	ASSAMGSTSPQQY
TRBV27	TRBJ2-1	ASSYSSGLQGHEQF
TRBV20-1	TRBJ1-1	SARVKTEAF
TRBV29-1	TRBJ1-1	SVELQGASEAF
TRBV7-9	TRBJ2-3	ASSSPGVAESTDTQY